This TCR beta chain was recorded in a study of cytomegalovirus exposure and HLA in healthy donors. Primers for the PCR totalled 60 Vbeta and 13 Jbeta. TCRdb's copy holds only in-frame clones and misses some; the assay was immunoSEQ multiplex PCR. This table holds about 70,000 clones. General study points: For most TCR beta V segments, an earlier analysis put the productive rate at about 90% or about 30% of the time. There were several of the most significant clusters that appeared linked to common viral pathogens in a later analysis.

The CDR3 has 16 residues. V trimming: 1 base; J trimming: 0 bases; junction bases outside the gene matches: 5. CDR1 is MGHRA, CDR2 YSYEKL, per germline. About this clone itself: Its specificity is unknown.

The TCR was taken from a female donor in good health and CMV-seropositive. Sample: PBMCs. The rearrangement links TRBV4-1 to TRBJ2-7; 8 nucleotides agree with TRBD2. The CDR3, as DNA: TGCGCCAGCAGCCAAGGAGTGGCGGGAGGCTCCTACGAGCAGTACTTC. It translates to CASSQGVAGGSYEQYF.